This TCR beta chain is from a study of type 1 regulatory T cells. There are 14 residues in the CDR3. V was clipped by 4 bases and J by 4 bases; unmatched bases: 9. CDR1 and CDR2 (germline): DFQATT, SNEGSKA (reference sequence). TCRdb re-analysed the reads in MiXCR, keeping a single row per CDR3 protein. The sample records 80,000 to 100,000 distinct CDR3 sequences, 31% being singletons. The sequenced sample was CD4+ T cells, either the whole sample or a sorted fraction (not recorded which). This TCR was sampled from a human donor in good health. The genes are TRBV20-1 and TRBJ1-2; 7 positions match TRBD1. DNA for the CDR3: TGCAGTGCTACCCACGGACAGGCGGCCTATGGCTACACCTTC. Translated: CSATHGQAAYGYTF.